This T cell receptor (beta chain) was captured by sequencing in a study of shared clonotypes between healthy human individuals. Findings of the study overall: Clonotypes not shared had lower generation probabilities than those common to all four donors.

Assay execution proceeded at the deep level. Researchers divided each subset's genomic DNA evenly across several immunoSEQ plates. Generated by immunoSEQ multiplex PCR, the TCRdb table keeps only in-frame clones and is missing some. The table has roughly 2.5 million clones, about 92% seen once; the top ten hold 0.14%. Remarks on this clone: The target antigen is unknown.

Among the donors, all were Caucasian adults who lived in Nashville, Tennessee. In germline, CDR1 is LNHDA, CDR2 SQIVND (reference sequence). V lost 1 base and J 0 bases, leaving 13 bases between the germline ends. The CDR3 has 18 amino acids. Material: naive CD4+ T cells sorted from blood. Described subset: CD45RA+ positively selected. This TCR was recovered from a man younger than 35 in good health. The rearrangement uses TRBV19 and TRBJ2-6; D remains ambiguous. DNA of the CDR3: TGTGCCAGTAGTATAGCGACCGCCCTCGCCTCTGGGGCCAACGTCCTGACTTTC. Translation: CASSIATALASGANVLTF. Full variable domain (remainder filled in from reference TRBV19 and TRBJ2-6): DGGITQSPKYLFRKEGQNVTLSCEQNLNHDAMYWYRQDPGQGLRLIYYSQIVNDFQKGDIAEGYSVSREKKESFPLTVTSAQKNPTAFYLCASSIATALASGANVLTFGAGSRLTVL.